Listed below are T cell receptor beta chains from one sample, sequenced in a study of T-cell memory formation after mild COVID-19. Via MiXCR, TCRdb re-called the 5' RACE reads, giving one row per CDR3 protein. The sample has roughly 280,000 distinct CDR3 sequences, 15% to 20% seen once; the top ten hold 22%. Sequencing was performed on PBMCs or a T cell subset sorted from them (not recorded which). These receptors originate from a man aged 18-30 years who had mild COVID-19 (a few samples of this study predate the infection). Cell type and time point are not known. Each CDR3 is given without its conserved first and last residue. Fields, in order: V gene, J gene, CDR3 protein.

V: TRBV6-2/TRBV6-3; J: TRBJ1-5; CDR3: ASSYGTNQPQH
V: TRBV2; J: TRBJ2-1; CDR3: ASGAGLDNEQF
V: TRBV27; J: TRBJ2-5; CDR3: ASSFGQGQQETQY
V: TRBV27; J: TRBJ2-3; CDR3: ASSQQQGTDTQY
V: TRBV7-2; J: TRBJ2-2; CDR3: ASSSPGGGANTGELF
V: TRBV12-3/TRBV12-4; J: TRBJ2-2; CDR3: ASSPGKGTGELF
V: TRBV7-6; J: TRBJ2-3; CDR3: ASSLALFSSVTDTQY
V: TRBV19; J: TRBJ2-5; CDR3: ASSDGLVQETQY
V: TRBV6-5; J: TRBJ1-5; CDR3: ASRRAGGNQPQH
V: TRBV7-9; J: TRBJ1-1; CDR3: SSSFTGANTEAF
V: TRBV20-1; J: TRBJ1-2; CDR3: SARVAGYYGYT
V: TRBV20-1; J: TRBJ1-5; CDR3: SAIDRGNQPQH
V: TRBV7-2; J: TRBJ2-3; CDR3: ASSSPLRGATDTQY
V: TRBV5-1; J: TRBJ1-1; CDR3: ASSLGPSGTEAF